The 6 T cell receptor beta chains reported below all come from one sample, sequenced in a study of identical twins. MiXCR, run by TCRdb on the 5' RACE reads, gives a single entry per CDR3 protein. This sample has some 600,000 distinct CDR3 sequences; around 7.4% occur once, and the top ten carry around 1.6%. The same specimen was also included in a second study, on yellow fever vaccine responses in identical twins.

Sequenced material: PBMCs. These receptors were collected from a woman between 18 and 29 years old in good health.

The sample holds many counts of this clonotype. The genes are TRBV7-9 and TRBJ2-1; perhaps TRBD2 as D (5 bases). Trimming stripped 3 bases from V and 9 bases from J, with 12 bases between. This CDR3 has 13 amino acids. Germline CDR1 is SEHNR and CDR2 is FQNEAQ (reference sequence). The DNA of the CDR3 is TGTGCCAGCAGCTTGTTTCCGGGAATTGAGCAGTTCTTC. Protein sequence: CASSLFPGIEQFF.

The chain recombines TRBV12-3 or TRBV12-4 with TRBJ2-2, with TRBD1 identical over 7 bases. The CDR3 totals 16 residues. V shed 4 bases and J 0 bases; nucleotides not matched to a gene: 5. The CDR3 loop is CASSSRGSTNTGELFF. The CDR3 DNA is TGTGCCAGCAGTTCCAGGGGGTCAACGAACACCGGGGAGCTGTTTTTT.

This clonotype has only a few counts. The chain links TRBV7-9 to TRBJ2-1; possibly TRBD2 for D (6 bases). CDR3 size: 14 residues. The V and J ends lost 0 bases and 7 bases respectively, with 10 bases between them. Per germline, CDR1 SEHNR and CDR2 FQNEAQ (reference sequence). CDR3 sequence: CASSLAEGRNEQFF. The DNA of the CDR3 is TGTGCCAGCAGCTTAGCGGAGGGTAGGAATGAGCAGTTCTTC.

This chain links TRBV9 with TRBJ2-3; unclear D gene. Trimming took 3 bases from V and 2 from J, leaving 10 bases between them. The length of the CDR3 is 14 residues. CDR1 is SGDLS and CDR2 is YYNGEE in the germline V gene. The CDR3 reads CASSAESHTDTQYF. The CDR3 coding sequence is TGTGCCAGCAGCGCCGAGAGTCACACAGATACGCAGTATTTT. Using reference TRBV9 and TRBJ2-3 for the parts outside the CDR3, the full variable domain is DSGVTQTPKHLITATGQRVTLRCSPRSGDLSVYWYQQSLDQGLQFLIQYYNGEERAKGNILERFSAQQFPDLHSELNLSSLELGDSALYFCASSAESHTDTQYFGPGTRLTVL.

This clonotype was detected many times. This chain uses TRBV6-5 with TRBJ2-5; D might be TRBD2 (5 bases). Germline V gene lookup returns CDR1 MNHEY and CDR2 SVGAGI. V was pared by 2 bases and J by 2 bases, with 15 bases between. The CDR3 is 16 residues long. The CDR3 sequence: CASSYSRVSAQETQYF. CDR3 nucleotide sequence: TGTGCCAGCAGTTACAGTCGGGTTAGCGCACAAGAGACCCAGTACTTC.

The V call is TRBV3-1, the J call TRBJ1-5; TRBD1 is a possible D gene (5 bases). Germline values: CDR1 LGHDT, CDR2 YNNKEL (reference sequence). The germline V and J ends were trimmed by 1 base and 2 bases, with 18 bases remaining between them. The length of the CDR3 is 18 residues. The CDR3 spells CASSQGPAGRIGNQPQHF. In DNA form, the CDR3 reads TGTGCCAGCAGCCAAGGGCCGGCAGGGCGAATCGGCAATCAGCCCCAGCATTTT.